Following are 8 T cell receptor beta chains from one sample sequenced in a study of shared clonotypes between healthy human individuals (dated by TCRdb to about 2020). The library relied on the immunoSEQ multiplex PCR assay. In its TCRdb copy, this immuneACCESS table keeps in-frame sequences only and misses some clones. Where compared with another copy, unresolved V genes explain less than half of these, and the others have no known cause. This sample has about 1 million clones in its table, and approximately 76% of those were observed once. Of the sample, about 1.5% is held by the ten largest clones. Sequencing was done on a sample of memory CD4+ T cells sorted from blood. The meaning of the sample's cell subset or site label: CD45RA-negative fraction. The receptors derive from a man between 18 and 35 years old in good health.

This clone occurred once. The CDR3 protein is CASSQEVGPKPLHF. Here the CDR3 DNA reads TGCGCCAGCAGCCAAGAGGTTGGACCTAAGCCCCTCCACTTT. The chain joins TRBV4-3 to TRBJ1-6; D is ambiguous. The CDR3 is 14 residues long. Germline V CDR1 and CDR2: LGHNA, YSLEER. Trimming stripped 0 bases from V and 13 bases from J, with 13 bases between.

The V and J genes are TRBV4-1 and TRBJ1-5; D is ambiguous. V lost 4 bases and J lost 5, with 15 bases in between. This CDR3 spans 15 amino acids. Germline V gene lookup returns CDR1 MGHRA and CDR2 YSYEKL. The CDR3 loop reads CASSPLWSGDQPQHF. CDR3 coding DNA: TGCGCCAGCAGCCCTTTGTGGAGCGGCGATCAGCCCCAGCATTTT.

This sequence joins TRBV11-2 and TRBJ2-1; 13 bases are a match to TRBD2. The V and J ends lost 5 bases and 4 bases, in that order; junction bases with no gene match: 5. Germline values: CDR1 SGHAT, CDR2 FQNNGV. This CDR3 region has 16 residues. As DNA, the CDR3 is TGTGCCAGCAGCCCTGGGACTAGCGGGAAGTACAATGAGCAGTTCTTC. It is translated as CASSPGTSGKYNEQFF.

The V call is TRBV28, the J call TRBJ2-1; weak D call: TRBD2 (5 bases). Trimming pared 5 bases from V and 5 bases from J, leaving 13 bases between. This CDR3 has 14 residues. Germline lookup yields CDR1 MDHEN and CDR2 SYDVKM. The CDR3 reads CASSPPGIHNEQFF. Written as DNA, the CDR3 is TGTGCCAGCAGTCCCCCCGGGATTCACAATGAGCAGTTCTTC.

This rearrangement joins TRBV19 to TRBJ1-5, with 7 bases matching TRBD1. The V and J ends lost 5 bases and 1 base, in that order; junction bases with no gene match: 11. CDR1 is LNHDA and CDR2 is SQIVND in the germline V gene (reference sequence). There are 17 residues in the CDR3. In DNA form, the CDR3 reads TGTGCCAGTAGTCCCCTTTTTAGACAGGGAAGCAATCAGCCCCAGCATTTT. It specifies CASSPLFRQGSNQPQHF.

J is TRBJ2-7 and V is TRBV5-1; D is unclear. Germline assignment: CDR1 SGHRS and CDR2 YFSETQ. The CDR3 is 13 residues long. V was clipped by 4 bases and J by 3 bases, with 11 bases between them. The CDR3 is CASSVTADYEQYF. The CDR3 DNA sequence: TGCGCCAGCAGCGTAACAGCCGACTACGAGCAGTACTTC.

The CDR3 nucleotides are TGTGCCAGCCAAGGGACAGGGGGCAGGTACGAGCAGTACTTC. Translated: CASQGTGGRYEQYF. The rearrangement links TRBV25-1 to TRBJ2-7, with TRBD1 identical over 12 bases. The V and J ends lost 8 bases and 4 bases, in that order; junction bases with no gene match: 6. The CDR3 contains 14 residues. CDR1 is MGHDK and CDR2 is SYGVNS in the germline V gene.

The chain is built from TRBV9 and TRBJ1-1; 8 nucleotides align to TRBD1. The CDR3 runs 14 residues. CDR1 and CDR2 from the germline V gene are SGDLS and YYNGEE. V shed 4 bases and J 4 bases; nucleotides not matched to a gene: 6. In nucleotides, the CDR3 is TGTGCCAGCAGCTCCCAGGGGGCTGTCACTGAAGCTTTCTTT. Its translation: CASSSQGAVTEAFF.